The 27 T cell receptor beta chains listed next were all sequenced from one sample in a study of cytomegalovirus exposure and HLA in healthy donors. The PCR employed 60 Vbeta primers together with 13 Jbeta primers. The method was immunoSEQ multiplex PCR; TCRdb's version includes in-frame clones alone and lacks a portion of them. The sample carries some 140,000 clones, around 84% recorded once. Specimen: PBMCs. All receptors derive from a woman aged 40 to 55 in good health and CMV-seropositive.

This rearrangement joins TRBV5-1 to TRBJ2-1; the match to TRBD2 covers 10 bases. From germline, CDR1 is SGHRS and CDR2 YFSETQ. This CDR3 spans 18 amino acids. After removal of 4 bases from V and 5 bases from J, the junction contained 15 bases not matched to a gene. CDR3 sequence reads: CASSEREGYHTSHNEQFF. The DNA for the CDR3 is TGCGCCAGCAGCGAGCGGGAGGGATACCACACGTCCCACAATGAGCAGTTCTTC.

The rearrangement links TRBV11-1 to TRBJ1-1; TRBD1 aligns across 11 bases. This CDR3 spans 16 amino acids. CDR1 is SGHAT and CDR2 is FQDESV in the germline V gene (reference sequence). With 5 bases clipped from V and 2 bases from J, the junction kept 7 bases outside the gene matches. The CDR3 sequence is CASSPRDRGINTEAFF. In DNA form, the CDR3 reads TGTGCCAGCAGCCCCCGGGACAGGGGGATAAACACTGAAGCTTTCTTT.

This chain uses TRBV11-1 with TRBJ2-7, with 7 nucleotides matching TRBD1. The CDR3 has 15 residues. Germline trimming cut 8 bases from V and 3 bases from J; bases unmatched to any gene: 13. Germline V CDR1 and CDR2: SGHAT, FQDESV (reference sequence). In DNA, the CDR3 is TGTGCCAGCTCACCCGCCCGGGACAGACACTACGAGCAGTACTTC. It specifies CASSPARDRHYEQYF. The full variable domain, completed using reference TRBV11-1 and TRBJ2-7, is EAEVAQSPRYKITEKSQAVAFWCDPISGHATLYWYRQILGQGPELLVQFQDESVVDDSQLPKDRFSAERLKGVDSTLKIQPAELGDSAMYLCASSPARDRHYEQYFGPGTRLTVT.

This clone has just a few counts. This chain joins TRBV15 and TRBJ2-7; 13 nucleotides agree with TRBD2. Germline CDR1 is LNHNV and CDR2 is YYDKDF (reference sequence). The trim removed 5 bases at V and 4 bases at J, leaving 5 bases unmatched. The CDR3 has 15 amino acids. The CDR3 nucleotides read TGTGCCACCAGCTTCGGGACTAGCGGGGATTACGAGCAGTACTTC. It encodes CATSFGTSGDYEQYF. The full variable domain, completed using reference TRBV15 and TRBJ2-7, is DAMVIQNPRYQVTQFGKPVTLSCSQTLNHNVMYWYQQKSSQAPKLLFHYYDKDFNNEADTPDNFQSRRPNTSFCFLDIRSPGLGDTAMYLCATSFGTSGDYEQYFGPGTRLTVT.

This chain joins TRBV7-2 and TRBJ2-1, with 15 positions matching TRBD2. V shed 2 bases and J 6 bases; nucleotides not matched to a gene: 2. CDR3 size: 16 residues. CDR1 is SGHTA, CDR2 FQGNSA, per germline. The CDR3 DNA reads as TGTGCCAGCAGCTTAATGGGACTAGCGGGAGGCAATGAGCAGTTCTTC. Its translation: CASSLMGLAGGNEQFF.

The CDR3 region is CASSSRQGVFETQYF. CDR3 coding DNA: TGTGCCAGCAGTTCCCGACAGGGGGTTTTTGAGACCCAGTACTTC. The chain carries TRBV28 and TRBJ2-5, with 9 nucleotides matching TRBD1. The V and J ends lost 4 bases and 5 bases, in that order; junction bases with no gene match: 8. Germline CDR1 reads MDHEN; CDR2 reads SYDVKM. The CDR3 has 15 residues.

In DNA form, the CDR3 reads TGTGCCAGCAGCTTAGATACCTCACGTCATAGGGGGATCACAGATACGCAGTATTTT. Residues: CASSLDTSRHRGITDTQYF. The chain recombines TRBV11-3 with TRBJ2-3; D perhaps matches TRBD1 (6 bases). Between the trimmed V and J ends, which lost 0 bases and 2 bases, there was a span of 21 bases. This CDR3 comprises 19 residues. From germline, CDR1 is SGHNT and CDR2 YENEEA.

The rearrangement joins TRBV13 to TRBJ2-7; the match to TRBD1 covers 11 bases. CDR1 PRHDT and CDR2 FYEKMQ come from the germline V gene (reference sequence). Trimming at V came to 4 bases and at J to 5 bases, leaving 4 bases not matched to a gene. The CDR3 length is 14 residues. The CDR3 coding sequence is TGTGCCAGCAGCTCCGGGGACAGGGGGAACGAGCAGTACTTC. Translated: CASSSGDRGNEQYF.

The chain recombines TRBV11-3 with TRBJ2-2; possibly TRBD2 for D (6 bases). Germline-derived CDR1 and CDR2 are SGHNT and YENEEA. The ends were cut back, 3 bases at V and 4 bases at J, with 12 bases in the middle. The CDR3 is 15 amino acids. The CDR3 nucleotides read TGTGCCAGCAGCTTTACGGGAGTAGGCACCGGGGAGCTGTTTTTT. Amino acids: CASSFTGVGTGELFF.

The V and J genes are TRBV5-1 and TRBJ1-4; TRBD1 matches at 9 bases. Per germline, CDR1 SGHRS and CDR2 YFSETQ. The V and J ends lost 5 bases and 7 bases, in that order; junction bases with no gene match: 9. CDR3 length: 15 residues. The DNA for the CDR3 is TGCGCCAGCAGTTCCGGGACAGGGTTTGGTGAAAAACTGTTTTTT. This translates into CASSSGTGFGEKLFF.

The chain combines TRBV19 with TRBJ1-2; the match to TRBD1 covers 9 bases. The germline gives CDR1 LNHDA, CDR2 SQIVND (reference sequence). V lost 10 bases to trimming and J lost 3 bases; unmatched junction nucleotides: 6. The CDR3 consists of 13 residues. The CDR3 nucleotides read TGTGCCACCGAGGACAGGGGAGACTATGGCTACACCTTC. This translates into CATEDRGDYGYTF.

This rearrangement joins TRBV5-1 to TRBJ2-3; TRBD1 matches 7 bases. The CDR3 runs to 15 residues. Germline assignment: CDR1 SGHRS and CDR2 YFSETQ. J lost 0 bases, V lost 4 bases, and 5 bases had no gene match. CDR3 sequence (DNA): TGCGCCAGCAGCCCGGGACAGACTAGCACAGATACGCAGTATTTT. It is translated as CASSPGQTSTDTQYF.

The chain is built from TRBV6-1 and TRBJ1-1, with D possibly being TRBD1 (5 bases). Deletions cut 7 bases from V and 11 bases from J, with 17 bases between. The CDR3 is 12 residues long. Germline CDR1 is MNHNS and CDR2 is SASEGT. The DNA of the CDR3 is TGTGCCAGCATTGGTGAAGGGGTCCTGGCTTTCTTT. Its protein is CASIGEGVLAFF.

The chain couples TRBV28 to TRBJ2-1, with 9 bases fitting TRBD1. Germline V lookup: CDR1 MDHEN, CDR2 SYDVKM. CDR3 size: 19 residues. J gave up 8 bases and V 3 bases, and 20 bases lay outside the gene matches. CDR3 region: CASSLGVTGGAGSRHEQFF. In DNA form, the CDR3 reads TGTGCCAGCAGTTTGGGCGTTACAGGGGGCGCAGGCTCTCGCCATGAGCAGTTCTTC.

CDR3 in amino acids: CATSKDRGRETEAFF. CDR3 nucleotides: TGTGCCACCAGCAAAGACAGGGGGCGAGAGACTGAAGCTTTCTTT. This chain connects TRBV15 to TRBJ1-1, with 10 bases matching TRBD1. The V and J ends lost 4 bases and 5 bases, in that order; junction bases with no gene match: 7. The CDR3 sequence is 15 residues long. Germline CDR1 is LNHNV and CDR2 is YYDKDF (reference sequence).

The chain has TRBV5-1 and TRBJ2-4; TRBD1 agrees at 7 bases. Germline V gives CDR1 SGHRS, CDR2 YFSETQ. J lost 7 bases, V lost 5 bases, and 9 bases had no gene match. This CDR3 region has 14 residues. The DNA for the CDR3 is TGCGCCAGCAGGGGCGACAGGGTGGAGAACATTCAGTACTTC. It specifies CASRGDRVENIQYF.

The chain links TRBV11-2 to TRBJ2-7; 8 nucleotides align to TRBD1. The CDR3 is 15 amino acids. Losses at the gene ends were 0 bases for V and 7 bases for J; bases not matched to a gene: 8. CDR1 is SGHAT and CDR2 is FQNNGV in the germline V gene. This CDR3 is CASSLEAGGEGEQYF. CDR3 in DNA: TGTGCCAGCAGCTTAGAAGCAGGGGGCGAGGGAGAGCAGTACTTC.

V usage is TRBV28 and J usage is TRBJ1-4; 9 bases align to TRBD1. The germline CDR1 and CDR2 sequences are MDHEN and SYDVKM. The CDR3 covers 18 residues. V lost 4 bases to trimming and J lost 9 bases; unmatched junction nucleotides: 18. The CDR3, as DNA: TGTGCCAGCAGTTCCCCAAGGACAGGGGAAGGTTGGAGGAAAAAACTGTTTTTT. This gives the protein CASSSPRTGEGWRKKLFF.

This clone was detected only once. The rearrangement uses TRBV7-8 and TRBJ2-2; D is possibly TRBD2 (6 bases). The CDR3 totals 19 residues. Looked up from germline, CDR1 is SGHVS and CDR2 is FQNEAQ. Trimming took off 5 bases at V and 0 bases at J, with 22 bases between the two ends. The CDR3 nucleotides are TGTGCCAGCAGCAACGTTCGGCTGGGTAGCGGAGCGAACACCGGGGAGCTGTTTTTT. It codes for CASSNVRLGSGANTGELFF.

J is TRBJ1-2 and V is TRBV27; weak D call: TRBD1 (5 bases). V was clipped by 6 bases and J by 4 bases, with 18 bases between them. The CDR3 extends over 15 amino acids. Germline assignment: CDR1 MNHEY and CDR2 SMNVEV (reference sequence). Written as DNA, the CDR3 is TGTGCCAGCAGCCCAGTGGGGGGTATGAGCTATGGCTACACCTTC. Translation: CASSPVGGMSYGYTF.

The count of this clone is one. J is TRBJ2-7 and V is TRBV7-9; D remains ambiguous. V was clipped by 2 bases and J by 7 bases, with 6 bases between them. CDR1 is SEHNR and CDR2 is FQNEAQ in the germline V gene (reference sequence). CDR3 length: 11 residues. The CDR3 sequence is CASSLSGEQYF. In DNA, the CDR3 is TGTGCCAGCAGCTTATCGGGTGAGCAGTACTTC.

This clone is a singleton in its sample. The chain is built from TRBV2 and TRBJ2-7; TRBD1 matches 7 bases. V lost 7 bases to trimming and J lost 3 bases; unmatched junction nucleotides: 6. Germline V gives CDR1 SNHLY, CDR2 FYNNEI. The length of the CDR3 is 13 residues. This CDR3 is CASIPGTDYEQYF. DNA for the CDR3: TGTGCCAGCATACCCGGGACAGACTACGAGCAGTACTTC.

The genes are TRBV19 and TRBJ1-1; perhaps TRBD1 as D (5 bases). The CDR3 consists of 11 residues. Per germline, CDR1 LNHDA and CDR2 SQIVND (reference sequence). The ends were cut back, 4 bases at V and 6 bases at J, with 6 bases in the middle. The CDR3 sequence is CASSRGAEAFF. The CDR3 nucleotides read TGTGCCAGTAGTAGGGGGGCTGAAGCTTTCTTT.

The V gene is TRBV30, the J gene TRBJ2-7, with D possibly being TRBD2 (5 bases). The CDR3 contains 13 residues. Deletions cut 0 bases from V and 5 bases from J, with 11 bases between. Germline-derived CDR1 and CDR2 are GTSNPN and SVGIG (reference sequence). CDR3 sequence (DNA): TGTGCCTGGAGTGTCCCGCGGGCGCACGAGCAGTACTTC. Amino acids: CAWSVPRAHEQYF.

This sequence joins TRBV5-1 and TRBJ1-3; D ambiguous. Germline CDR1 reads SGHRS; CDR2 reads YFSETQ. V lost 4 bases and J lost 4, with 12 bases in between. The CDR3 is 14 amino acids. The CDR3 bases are TGCGCCAGCAGCCTCGGGGAGGAGGGAAACACCATATATTTT. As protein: CASSLGEEGNTIYF.

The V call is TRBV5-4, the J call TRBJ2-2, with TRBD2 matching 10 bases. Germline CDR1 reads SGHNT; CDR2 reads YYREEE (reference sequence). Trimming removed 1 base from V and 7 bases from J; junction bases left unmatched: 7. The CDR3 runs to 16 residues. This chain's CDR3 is CASSLKREGPFGELFF. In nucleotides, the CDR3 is TGTGCCAGCAGCTTGAAGCGGGAGGGCCCATTCGGGGAGCTGTTTTTT.

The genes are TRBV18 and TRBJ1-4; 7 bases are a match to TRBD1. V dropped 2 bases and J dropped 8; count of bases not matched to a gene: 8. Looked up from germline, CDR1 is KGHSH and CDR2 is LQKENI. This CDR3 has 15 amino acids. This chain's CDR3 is CASSPTLGGREKLFF. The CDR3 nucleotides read TGTGCCAGCTCACCAACTTTAGGGGGCCGGGAAAAACTGTTTTTT.